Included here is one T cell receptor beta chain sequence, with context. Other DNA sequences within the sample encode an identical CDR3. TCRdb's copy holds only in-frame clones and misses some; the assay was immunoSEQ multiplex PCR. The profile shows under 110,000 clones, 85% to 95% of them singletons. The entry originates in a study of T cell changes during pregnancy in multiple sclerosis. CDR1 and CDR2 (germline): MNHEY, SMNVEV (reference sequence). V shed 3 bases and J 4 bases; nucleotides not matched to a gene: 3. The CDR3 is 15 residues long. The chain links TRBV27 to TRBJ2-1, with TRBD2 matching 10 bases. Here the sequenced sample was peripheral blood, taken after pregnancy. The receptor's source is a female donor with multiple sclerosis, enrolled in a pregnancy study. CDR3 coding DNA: TGTGCCAGCAGTTTGCTAGCGGGAGTGTACAATGAGCAGTTCTTC. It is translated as CASSLLAGVYNEQFF.